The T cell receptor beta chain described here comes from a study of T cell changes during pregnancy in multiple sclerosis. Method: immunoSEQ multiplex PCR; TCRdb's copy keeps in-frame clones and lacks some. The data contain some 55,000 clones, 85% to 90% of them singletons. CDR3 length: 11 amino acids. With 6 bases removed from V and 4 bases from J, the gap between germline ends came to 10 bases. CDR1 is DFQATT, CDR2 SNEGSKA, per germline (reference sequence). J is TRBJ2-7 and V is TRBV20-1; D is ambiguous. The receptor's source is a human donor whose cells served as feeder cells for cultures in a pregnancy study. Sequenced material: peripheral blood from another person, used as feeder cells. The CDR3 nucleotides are TGCAGTGCCGCAGTCGGTTACGAGCAGTACTTC. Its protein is CSAAVGYEQYF.